This T cell receptor (beta chain) comes out of a study of shared T cell receptors in the human thymus (dated by TCRdb to the early 2020s). Turning to the overall study: The study examined how the human thymus generates shared, self-reactive T-cell receptor alpha chains.

Preparation of the library involved the immunoSEQ multiplex PCR assay. This is the immuneACCESS table as TCRdb keeps it, with only in-frame sequences that have V and J called. A part of the clones is gone; compared with another copy, unresolved V genes explain less than half, and the rest is unexplained. Present in this sample are about 540,000 clones, approximately 78% of which were seen just once. About 0.013% of the sample is in the top ten clones. About this clone itself: The antigen it recognizes is unknown. Base qualities are not provided; no much larger clone lies one nucleotide away.

Here V drops 0 bases and J drops 10 bases, and the junction holds 3 bases not matched to any gene. Looking up the germline V gene (reference sequence) yields CDR1 GTSNPN and CDR2 SVGIG. The CDR3 has 12 amino acids, counting the end cysteine and phenylalanine. The read is trimmed to its CDR3 DNA, 36 bases read in frame from base 1. This same sample was also part of a study on human thymus T cells. From that second study: In Finland, the donors were immunologically healthy infants who were having open corrective cardiac surgery for congenital heart defects. The thymus tissue came from surgical resects taken out during corrective cardiac surgery. Both the thymic and the peripheral blood repertoires appeared to show biased V and J gene segment usage. According to the related research, thymic TCR repertoires were highly overlapping among unrelated individuals. TCR alpha and beta repertoires from roughly eight infant thymus samples and four related peripheral blood samples were characterized in the study. The cohort included six male and two female infants, with donor ages spanning 7 to 244 days. Thymocytes were freed from the tissue by mechanical means and kept at -70 degrees C as pellets of 10-30 million cells. A QIAsymphony instrument was used to extract genomic DNA from the frozen cell pellets. TCRB and TCRAD loci were amplified from a standardized quantity of quality-controlled genomic DNA using the immunoSEQ multiplex PCR assay. The amplicons covered the V(D)J region and were long enough to include the CDR3 and to identify the V and J genes. The commercial immunoSEQ service was used to sequence amplicons on an Illumina platform. Primer bias and sequencing errors were corrected using previously described methods, and TCRAD and TCRB definitions followed the IMGT database. The repertoires were analysed using immunoSEQ Analyzer 3.0 and VDJTools for basic statistics, V/J segment usage, diversity estimates, rarefaction and pairwise overlap. Diversity was estimated with Chao1, ChaoE, Efron-Thisted, Shannon and inverse Simpson indices, and also on datasets down-sampled to the smallest sample. For repertoire overlap, CDR3 nucleotide sequence, V gene and J gene had to match strictly, and clustering was done by Jaccard-based multidimensional scaling. Thymus samples yielded on average about 810,000 unique TCRB clonotypes, compared with 70,000 to 85,000 from blood samples.

The chain was built from TRBV30 and TRBJ1-1, and 9 junction bases match TRBD1. The specimen was thymocytes. This receptor was obtained from a boy under two years old with a congenital heart defect. Donor details come from another sample of the same person, matched by shared clones. The CDR3 has the sequence CAWSVPGQGAFF. The nucleotide sequence reads TGTGCCTGGAGTGTACCGGGACAGGGAGCTTTCTTT.